This T cell receptor (beta chain) was captured in a study of beta chain features in type 1 diabetes. Reverse transcribing all isolated RNA meant expressed TCRB transcripts were sequenced. Profiling relied on immunoSEQ multiplex PCR, and the TCRdb table lists in-frame clones only, not all of them. Of hundreds of thousands of clones in the sample, 11% were seen once. Study outcomes and limitations: For TCRB rearrangement, an influence of HLA type remained unresolved here.

This clone was picked up a small number of times. As yet, its antigen is unknown. The J segment lost 4 bases and the V segment lost 1 base, leaving 7 bases of the junction unmatched. There are 15 residues in the CDR3. From germline, CDR1 is MNHEY and CDR2 SMNVEV (reference sequence). The V and J genes are TRBV27 and TRBJ2-7; 7 nucleotides match TRBD1. This sequence was found in a woman aged 25 to 39 in good health. The specimen sequenced was naive CD4+ T cells from blood. The CDR3 bases are TGTGCCAGCAGTTTATATCCAGGGGGACCTTACGAGCAGTACTTC. It is translated as CASSLYPGGPYEQYF.